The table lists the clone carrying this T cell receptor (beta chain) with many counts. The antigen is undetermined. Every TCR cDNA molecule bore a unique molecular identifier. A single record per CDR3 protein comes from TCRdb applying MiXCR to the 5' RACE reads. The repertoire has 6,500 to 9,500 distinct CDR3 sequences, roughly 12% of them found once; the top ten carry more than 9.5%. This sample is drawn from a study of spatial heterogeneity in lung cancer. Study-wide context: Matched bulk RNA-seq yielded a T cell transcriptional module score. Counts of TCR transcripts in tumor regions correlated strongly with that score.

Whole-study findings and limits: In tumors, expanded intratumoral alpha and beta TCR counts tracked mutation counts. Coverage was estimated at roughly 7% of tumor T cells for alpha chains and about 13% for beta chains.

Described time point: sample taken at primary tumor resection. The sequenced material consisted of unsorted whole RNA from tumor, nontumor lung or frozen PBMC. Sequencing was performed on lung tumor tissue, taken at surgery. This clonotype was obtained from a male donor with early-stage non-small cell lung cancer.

The CDR3 DNA reads as TGTGCCAGCAGTTTCCAAGAGACCCAGTACTTC. This translates into CASSFQETQYF. The chain carries TRBV28 and TRBJ2-5; D call uncertain. CDR3 length: 11 amino acids. V was pared by 3 bases and J by 1 base, with 0 bases between. Germline V gene sequence: CDR1 MDHEN, CDR2 SYDVKM.